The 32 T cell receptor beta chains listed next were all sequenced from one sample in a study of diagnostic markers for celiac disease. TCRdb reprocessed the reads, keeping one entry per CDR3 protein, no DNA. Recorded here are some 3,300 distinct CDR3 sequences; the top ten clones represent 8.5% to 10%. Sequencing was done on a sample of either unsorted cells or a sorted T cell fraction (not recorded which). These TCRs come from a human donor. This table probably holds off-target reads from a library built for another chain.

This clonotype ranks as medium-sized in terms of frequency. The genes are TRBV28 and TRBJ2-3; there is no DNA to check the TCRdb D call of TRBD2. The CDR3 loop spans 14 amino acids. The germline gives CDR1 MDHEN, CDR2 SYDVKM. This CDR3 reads CASRRDWNTDTQYF.

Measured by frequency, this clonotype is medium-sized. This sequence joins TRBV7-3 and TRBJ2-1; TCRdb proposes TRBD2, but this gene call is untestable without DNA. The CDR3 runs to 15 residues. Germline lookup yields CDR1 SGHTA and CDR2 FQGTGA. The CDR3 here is CASSRTGTSSNEQFF.

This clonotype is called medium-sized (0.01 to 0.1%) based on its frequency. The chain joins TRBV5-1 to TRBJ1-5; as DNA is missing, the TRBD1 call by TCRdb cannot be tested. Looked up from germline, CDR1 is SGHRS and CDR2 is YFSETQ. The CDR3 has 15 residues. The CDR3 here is CASSWAGGFNQPQHF. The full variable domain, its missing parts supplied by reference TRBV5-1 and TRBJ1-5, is KAGVTQTPRYLIKTRGQQVTLSCSPISGHRSVSWYQQTPGQGLQFLFEYFSETQRNKGNFPGRFSGRQFSNSRSEMNVSTLELGDSALYLCASSWAGGFNQPQHFGDGTRLSIL.

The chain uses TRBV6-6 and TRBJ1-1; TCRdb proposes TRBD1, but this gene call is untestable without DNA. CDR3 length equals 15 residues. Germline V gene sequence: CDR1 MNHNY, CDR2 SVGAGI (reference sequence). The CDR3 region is CASSYGTGGNTEAFF.

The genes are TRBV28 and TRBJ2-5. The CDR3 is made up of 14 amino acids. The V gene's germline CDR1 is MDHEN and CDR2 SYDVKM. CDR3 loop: CASSLSGVAETQYF.

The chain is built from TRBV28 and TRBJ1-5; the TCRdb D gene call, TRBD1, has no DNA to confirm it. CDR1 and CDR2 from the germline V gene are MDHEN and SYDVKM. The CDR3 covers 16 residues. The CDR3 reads CASSLTGVTGNQPQHF.

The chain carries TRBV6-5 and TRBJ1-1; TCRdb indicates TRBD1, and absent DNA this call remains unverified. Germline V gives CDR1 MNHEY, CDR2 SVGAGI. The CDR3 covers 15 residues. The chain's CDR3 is CASSRSGQVNTEAFF.

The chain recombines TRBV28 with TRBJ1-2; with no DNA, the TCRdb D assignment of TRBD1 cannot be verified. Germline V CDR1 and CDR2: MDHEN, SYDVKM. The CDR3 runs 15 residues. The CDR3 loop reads CASSLIDRKNYGYTF.

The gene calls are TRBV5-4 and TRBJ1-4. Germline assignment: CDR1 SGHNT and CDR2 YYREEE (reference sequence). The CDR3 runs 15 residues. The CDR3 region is CASSLSPATNEKLFF.

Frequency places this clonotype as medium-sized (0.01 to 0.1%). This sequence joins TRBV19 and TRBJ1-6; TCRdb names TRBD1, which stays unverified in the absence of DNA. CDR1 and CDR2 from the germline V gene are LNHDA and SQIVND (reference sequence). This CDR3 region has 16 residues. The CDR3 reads CASSSKNRVGGSPLHF.

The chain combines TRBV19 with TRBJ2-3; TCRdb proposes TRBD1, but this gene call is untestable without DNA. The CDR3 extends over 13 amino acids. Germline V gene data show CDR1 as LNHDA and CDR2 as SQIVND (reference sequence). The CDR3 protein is CASSTWGSDTQYF.

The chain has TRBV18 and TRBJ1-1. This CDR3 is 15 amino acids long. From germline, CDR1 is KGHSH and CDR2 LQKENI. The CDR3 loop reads CASSLQGALDTEAFF.

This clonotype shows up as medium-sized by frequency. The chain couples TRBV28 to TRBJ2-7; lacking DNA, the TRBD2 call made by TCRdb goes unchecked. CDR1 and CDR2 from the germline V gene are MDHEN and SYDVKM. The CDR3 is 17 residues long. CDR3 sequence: CASSLALSRVVSYEQYF.

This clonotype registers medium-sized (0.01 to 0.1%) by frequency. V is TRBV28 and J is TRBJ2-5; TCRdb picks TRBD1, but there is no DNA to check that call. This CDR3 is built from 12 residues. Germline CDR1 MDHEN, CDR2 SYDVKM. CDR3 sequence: CASQTGGETQYF.

This CDR3 is CASSQFGATDFYEQYF. J is TRBJ2-7 and V is TRBV3-1; checking the TCRdb D call of TRBD1 is not possible without DNA. The CDR3 extends over 16 amino acids. Germline V lookup: CDR1 LGHDT, CDR2 YNNKEL (reference sequence).

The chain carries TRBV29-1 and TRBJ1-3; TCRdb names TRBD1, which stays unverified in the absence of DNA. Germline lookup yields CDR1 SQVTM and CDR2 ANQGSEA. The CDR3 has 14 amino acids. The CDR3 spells CSAGQGISGNTIYF.

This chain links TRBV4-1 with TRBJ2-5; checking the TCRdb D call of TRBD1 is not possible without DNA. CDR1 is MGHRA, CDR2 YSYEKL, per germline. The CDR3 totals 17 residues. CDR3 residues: CASSLSTGGIGRETQYF.

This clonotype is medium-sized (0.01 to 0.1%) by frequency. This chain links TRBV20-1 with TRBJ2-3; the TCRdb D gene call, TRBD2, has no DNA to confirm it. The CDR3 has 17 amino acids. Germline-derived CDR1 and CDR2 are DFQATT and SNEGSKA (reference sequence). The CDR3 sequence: CSAAKPRRGSPTDTQYF.

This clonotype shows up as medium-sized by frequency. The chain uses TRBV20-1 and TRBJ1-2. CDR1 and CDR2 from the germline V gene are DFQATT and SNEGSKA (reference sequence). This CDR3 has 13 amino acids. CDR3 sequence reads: CSAREDGVKGYTF.

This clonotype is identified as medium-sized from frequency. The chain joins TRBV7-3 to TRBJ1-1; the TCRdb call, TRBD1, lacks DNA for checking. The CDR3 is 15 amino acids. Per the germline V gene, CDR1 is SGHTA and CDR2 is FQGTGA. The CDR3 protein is CASSPSGQEMRGAFF. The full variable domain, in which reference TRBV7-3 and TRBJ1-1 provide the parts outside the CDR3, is GAGVSQTPSNKVTEKGKYVELRCDPISGHTALYWYRQSLGQGPEFLIYFQGTGAADDSGLPNDRFFAVRPEGSVSTLKIQRTERGDSAVYLCASSPSGQEMRGAFFGQGTRLTVV.

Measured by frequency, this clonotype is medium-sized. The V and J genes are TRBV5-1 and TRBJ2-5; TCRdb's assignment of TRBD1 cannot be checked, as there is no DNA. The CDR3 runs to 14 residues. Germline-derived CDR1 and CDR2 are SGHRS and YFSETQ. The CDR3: CASSLVRGAETQYF.

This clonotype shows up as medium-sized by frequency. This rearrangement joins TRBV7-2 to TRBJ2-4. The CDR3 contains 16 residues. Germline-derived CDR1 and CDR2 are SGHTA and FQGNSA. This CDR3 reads CASSPDRGLAKNIQYF.

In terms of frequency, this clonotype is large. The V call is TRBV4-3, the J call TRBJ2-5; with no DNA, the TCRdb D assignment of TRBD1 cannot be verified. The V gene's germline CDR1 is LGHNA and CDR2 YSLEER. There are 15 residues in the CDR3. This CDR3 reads CASSQDDGAGETQYF.

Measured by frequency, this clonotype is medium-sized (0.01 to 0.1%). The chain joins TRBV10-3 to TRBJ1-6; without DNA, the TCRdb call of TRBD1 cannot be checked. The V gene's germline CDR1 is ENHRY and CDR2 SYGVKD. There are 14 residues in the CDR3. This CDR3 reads CATRGLTASTPLHF.

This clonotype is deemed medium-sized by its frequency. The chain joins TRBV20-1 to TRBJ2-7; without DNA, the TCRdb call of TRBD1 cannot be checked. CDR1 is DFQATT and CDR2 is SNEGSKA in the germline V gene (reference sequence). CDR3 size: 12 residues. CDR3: CSAYTTGYEQYF.

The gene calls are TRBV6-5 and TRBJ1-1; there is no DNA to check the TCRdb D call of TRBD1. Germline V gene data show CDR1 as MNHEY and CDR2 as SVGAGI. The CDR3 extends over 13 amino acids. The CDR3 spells CASSQQGTTEAFF.

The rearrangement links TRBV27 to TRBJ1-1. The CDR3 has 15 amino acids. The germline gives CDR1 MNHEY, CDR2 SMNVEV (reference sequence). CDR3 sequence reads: CASSLVWGADTEAFF.

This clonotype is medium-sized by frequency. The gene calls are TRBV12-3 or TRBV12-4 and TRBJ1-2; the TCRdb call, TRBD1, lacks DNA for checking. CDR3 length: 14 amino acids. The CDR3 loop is CASSLYGGDYGYTF.

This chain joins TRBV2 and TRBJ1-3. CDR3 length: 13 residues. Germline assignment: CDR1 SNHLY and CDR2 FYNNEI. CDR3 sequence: CASSQNSGNTIYF. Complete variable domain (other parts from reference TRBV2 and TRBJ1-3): EPEVTQTPSHQVTQMGQEVILRCVPISNHLYFYWYRQILGQKVEFLVSFYNNEISEKSEIFDDQFSVERPDGSNFTLKIRSTKLEDSAMYFCASSQNSGNTIYFGEGSWLTVV.

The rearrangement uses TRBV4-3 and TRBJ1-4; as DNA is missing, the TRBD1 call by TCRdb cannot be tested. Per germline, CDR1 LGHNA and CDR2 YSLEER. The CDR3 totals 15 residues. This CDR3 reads CASSQVRDPYEKLFF.

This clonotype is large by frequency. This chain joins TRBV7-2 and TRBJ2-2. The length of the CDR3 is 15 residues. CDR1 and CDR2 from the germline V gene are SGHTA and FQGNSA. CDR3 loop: CASSLRSLDAGELFF.

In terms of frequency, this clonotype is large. CDR3 region: CASSLFPGPYEQYF. The chain employs TRBV7-9 and TRBJ2-7; TCRdb indicates TRBD1, and absent DNA this call remains unverified. This CDR3 contains 14 residues. The germline gives CDR1 SEHNR, CDR2 FQNEAQ (reference sequence).